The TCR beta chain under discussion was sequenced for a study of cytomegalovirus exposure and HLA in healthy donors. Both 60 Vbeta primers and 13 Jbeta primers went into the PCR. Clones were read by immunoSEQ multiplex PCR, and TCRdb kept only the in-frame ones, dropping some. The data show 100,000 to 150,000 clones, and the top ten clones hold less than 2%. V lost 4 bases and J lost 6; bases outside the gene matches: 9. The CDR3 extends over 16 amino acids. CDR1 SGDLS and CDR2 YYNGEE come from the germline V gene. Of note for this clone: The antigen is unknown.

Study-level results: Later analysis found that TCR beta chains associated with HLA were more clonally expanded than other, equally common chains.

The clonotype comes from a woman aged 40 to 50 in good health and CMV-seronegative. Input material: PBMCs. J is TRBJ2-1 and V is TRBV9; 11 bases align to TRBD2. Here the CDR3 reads CASSPTTSGASNEQFF. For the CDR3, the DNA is TGTGCCAGCAGCCCAACGACTAGCGGGGCCTCCAATGAGCAGTTCTTC. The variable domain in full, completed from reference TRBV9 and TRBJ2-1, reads DSGVTQTPKHLITATGQRVTLRCSPRSGDLSVYWYQQSLDQGLQFLIQYYNGEERAKGNILERFSAQQFPDLHSELNLSSLELGDSALYFCASSPTTSGASNEQFFGPGTRLTVL.